This record looks at one TCR beta chain sequence and its context. The antigen remains undetermined. The data were obtained in a study of a mutant IDH1 vaccine in newly diagnosed glioma. V trimming: 3 bases; J trimming: 1 base; junction bases outside the gene matches: 5. The CDR3 has 16 residues. Germline V gene lookup returns CDR1 SGHAT and CDR2 FQNNGV. The time point here: week 35, safety follow-up. A single vaccine dose contained 300 ug of mutant IDH1 20-mer peptide, and topical imiquimod was used with it. TCRdb keeps only in-frame clones here, not all; method: immunoSEQ multiplex PCR. The table has tens of thousands of clones, around 78% seen once; the top ten hold about 12%.

The sequencing used PBMCs, collected from a glioma patient whose treatment included an IDH1 peptide vaccine. J is TRBJ2-2 and V is TRBV11-2; TRBD1 aligns across 7 bases. The TCR comes from a middle-aged man with glioma. The CDR3 DNA sequence: TGTGCCAGCAGCTTCACCGGGACAGTGAACACCGGGGAGCTGTTTTTT. Translating it yields CASSFTGTVNTGELFF.